This TCR beta chain was identified during a study of shared clonotypes between healthy human individuals. For every subset, genomic DNA was evenly distributed across several immunoSEQ plates. The sorted-subset replicate PCRs were given around 0.2 ug DNA, which is around 29,000 T cell genomes. Generated by immunoSEQ multiplex PCR, the TCRdb table keeps only in-frame clones and is missing some. The sample lists roughly 2 million clones; 85% to 95% were seen once. Healthy adults negative for HIV, lacking recent acute infections or vaccinations, served as donors. Division of CD4+ cells produced a CD45RA+ naive subset and a CD45RA-negative memory subset. The germline V gene encodes CDR1 SGHNT and CDR2 YYREEE (reference sequence). The CDR3 is made up of 13 amino acids. Trimming removed 6 bases from V and 2 bases from J, with 12 bases in between.

Material: naive CD4+ T cells sorted from blood. The sample's subset: CD45RA+ positively selected. The chain is built from TRBV5-4 and TRBJ2-7, with D possibly called TRBD1 or TRBD2 (5 bases each). The clonotype was recovered from a man younger than 30 in good health. CDR3 residues: CASTRDGTYEQYF. CDR3 nucleotides: TGTGCCAGCACCCGGGACGGTACCTACGAGCAGTACTTC.